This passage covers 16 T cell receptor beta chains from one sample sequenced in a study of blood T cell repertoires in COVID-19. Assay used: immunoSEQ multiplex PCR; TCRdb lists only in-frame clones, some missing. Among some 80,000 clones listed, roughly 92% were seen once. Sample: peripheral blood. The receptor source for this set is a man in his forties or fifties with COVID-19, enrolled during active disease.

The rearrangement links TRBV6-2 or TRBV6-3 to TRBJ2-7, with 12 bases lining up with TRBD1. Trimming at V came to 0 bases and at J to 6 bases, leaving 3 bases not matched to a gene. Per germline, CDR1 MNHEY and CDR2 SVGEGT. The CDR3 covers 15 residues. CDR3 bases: TGTGCCAGCAGTTACTCCGGGACAGGGGGCATCGAGCAGTACGTC. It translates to CASSYSGTGGIEQYV.

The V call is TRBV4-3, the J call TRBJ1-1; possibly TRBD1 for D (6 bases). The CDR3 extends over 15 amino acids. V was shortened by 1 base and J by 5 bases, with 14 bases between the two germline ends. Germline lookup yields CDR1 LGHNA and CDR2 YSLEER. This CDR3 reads CASSQGGGAATEAFF. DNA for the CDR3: TGCGCCAGCAGCCAAGGTGGGGGGGCCGCTACTGAAGCTTTCTTT.

DNA of the CDR3: TGTGCCAGCAGCTTCCGGAGCTCCTACAATGAGCAGTTCTTC. As protein: CASSFRSSYNEQFF. V and J are TRBV11-2 and TRBJ2-1; D unresolved. V lost 3 bases and J lost 0, with 6 bases in between. This CDR3 comprises 14 residues. The V gene's germline CDR1 is SGHAT and CDR2 FQNNGV.

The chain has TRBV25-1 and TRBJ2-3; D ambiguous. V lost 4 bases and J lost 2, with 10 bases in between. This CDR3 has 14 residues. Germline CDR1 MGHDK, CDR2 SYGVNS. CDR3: CASSVGRFTDTQYF. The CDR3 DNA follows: TGTGCCAGCAGTGTGGGCCGATTCACAGATACGCAGTATTTT. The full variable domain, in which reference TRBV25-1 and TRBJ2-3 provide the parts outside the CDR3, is EADIYQTPRYLVIGTGKKITLECSQTMGHDKMYWYQQDPGMELHLIHYSYGVNSTEKGDLSSESTVSRIRTEHFPLTLESARPSHTSQYLCASSVGRFTDTQYFGPGTRLTVL.

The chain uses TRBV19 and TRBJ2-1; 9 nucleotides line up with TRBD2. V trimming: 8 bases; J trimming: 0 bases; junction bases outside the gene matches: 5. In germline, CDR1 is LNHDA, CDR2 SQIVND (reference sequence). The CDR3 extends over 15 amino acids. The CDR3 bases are TGTGCCAGTCAATATAGCGGGAGCTCCTACAATGAGCAGTTCTTC. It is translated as CASQYSGSSYNEQFF.

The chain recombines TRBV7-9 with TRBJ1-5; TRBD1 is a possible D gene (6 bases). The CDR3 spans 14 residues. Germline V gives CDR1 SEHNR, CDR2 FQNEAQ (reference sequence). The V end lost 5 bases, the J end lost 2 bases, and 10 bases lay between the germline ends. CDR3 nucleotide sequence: TGTGCCAGCAGCCCCGGACAGCGCAATCAGCCCCAGCATTTT. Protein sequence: CASSPGQRNQPQHF.

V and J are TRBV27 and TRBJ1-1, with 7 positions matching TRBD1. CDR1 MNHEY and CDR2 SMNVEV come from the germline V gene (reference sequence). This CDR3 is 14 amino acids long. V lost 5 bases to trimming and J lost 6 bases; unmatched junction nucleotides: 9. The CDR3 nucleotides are TGTGCCAGCAGTATAACAGGGGTGACGGCTGAAGCTTTCTTT. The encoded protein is CASSITGVTAEAFF.

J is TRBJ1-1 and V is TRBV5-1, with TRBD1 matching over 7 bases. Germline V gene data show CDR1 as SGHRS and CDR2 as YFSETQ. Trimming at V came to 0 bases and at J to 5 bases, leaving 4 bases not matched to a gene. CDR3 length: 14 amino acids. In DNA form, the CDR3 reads TGCGCCAGCAGCTTGGTGCCCAGGGGGACTGAAGCTTTCTTT. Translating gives CASSLVPRGTEAFF.

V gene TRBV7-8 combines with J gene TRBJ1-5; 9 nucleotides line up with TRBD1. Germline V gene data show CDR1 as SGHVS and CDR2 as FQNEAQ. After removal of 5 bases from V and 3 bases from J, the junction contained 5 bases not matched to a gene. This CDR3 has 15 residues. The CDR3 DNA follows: TGTGCCAGCAGCCCCGGGACAGGGTCCAATCAGCCCCAGCATTTT. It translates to CASSPGTGSNQPQHF.

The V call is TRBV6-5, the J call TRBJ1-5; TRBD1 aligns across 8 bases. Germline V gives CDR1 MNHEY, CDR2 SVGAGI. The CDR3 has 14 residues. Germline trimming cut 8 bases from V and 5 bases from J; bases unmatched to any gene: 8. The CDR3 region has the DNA TGTGCCAGCTCAACAGGACAGGGATATCAGCCCCAGCATTTT. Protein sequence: CASSTGQGYQPQHF.

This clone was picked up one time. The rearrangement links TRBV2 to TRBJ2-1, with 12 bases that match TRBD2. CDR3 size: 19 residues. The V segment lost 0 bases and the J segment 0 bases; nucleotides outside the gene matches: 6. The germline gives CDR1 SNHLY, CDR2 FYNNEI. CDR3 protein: CASSEALGTSGFSYNEQFF. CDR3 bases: TGTGCCAGCAGTGAAGCCCTTGGGACTAGCGGGTTCTCCTACAATGAGCAGTTCTTC.

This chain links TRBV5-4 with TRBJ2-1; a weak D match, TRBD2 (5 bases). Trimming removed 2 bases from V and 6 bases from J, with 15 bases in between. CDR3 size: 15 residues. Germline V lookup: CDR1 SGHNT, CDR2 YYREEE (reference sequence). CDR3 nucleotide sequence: TGTGCCAGCAGCTTAGGGCCTCGGACTGCCAATGAGCAGTTCTTC. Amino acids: CASSLGPRTANEQFF.

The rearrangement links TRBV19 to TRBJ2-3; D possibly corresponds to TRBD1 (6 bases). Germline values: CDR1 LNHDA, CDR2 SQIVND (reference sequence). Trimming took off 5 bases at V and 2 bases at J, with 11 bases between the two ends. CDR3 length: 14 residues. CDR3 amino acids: CASSLQGTTDTQYF. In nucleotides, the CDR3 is TGTGCCAGTAGTTTACAGGGAACCACAGATACGCAGTATTTT.

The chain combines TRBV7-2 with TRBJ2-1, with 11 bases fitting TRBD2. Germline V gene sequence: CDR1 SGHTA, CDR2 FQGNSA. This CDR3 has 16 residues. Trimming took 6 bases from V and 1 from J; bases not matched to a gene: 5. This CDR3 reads CASSPSGRLSYNEQFF. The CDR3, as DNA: TGTGCCAGCAGTCCTAGCGGGAGGCTGTCCTACAATGAGCAGTTCTTC.

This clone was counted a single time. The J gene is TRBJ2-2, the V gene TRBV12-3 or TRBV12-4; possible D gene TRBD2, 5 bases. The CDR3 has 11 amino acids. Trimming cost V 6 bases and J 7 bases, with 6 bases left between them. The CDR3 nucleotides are TGTGCCAGCAGGAGGGACGGGGAGCTGTTTTTT. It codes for CASRRDGELFF.

DNA for the CDR3: TGTGCCAGCCGTAGTGGGACTAGCGGACACTACGAGCAGTACTTC. It yields the protein CASRSGTSGHYEQYF. The J gene is TRBJ2-7, the V gene TRBV6-4; 11 positions match TRBD2. V was pared by 8 bases and J by 3 bases, with 9 bases of the junction left unmatched. Germline CDR1 reads MRHNA; CDR2 reads SNTAGT. CDR3 length: 15 residues.